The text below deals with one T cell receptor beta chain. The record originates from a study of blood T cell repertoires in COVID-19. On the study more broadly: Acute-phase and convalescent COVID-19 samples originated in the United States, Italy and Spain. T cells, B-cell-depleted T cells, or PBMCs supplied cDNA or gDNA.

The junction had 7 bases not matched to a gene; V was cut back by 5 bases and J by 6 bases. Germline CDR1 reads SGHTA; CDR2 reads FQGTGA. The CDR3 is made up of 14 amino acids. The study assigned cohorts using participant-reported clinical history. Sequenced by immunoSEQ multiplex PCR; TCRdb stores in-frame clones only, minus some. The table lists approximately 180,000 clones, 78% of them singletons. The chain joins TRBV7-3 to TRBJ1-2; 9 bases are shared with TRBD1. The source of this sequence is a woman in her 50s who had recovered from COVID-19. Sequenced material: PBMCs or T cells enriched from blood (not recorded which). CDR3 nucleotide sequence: TGTGCCAGCAGCGCCACAGGGGGCGGGGATGGCTACACCTTC. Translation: CASSATGGGDGYTF.